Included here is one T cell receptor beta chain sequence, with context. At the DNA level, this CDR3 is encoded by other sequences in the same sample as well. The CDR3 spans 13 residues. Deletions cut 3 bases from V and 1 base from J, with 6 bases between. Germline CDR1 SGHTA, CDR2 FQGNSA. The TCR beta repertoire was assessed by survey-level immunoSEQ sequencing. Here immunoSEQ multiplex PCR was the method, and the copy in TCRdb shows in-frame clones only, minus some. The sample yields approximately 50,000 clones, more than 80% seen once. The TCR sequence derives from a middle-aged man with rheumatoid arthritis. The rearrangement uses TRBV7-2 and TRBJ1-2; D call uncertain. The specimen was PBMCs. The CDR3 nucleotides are TGTGCCAGCAGCTTGGGGAATAACTATGGCTACACCTTC. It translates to CASSLGNNYGYTF.